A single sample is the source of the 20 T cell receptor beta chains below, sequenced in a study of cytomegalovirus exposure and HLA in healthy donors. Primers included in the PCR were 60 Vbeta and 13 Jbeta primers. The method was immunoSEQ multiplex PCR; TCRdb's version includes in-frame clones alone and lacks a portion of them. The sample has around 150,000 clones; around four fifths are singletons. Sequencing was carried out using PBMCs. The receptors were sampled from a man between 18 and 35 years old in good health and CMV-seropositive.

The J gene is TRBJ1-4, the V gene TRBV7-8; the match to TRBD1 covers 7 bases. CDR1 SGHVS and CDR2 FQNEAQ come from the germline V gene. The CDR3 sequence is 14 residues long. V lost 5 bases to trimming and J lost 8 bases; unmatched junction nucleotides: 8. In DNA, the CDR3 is TGTGCCAGCAGCCCTACAGGGGCGCGGGAAAAACTGTTTTTT. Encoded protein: CASSPTGAREKLFF.

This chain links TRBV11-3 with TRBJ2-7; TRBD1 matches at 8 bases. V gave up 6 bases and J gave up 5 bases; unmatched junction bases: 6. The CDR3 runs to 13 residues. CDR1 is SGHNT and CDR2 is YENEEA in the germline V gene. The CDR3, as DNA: TGTGCCAGCAGTTTGACAGGGGATCACGAGCAGTACTTC. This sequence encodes CASSLTGDHEQYF.

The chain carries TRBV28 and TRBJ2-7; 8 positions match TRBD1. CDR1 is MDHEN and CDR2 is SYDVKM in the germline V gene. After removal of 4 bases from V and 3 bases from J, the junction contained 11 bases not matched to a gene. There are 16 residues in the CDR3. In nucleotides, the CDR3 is TGTGCCAGCAGTTCCCCAACAGGGGGAAACTACTACGAGCAGTACTTC. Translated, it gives CASSSPTGGNYYEQYF.

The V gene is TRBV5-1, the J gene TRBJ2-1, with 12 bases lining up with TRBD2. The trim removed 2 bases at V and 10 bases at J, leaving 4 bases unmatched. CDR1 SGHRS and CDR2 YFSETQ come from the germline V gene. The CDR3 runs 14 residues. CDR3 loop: CASSLVGLAGEQFF. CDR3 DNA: TGCGCCAGCAGCTTAGTTGGACTAGCGGGAGAGCAGTTCTTC.

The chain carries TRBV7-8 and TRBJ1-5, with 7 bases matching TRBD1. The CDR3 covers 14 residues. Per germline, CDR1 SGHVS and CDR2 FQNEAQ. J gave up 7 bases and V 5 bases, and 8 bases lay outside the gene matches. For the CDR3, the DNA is TGTGCCAGCAGCCGGTCCCGACAGGGCCAGCCCCAGCATTTT. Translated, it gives CASSRSRQGQPQHF.

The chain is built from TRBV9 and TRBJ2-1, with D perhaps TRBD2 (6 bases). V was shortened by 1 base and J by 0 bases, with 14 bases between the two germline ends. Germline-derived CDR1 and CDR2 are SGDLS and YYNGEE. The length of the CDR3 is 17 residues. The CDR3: CASSVSRDGSSYNEQFF. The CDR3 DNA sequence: TGTGCCAGCAGCGTATCCCGGGACGGGAGCTCCTACAATGAGCAGTTCTTC.

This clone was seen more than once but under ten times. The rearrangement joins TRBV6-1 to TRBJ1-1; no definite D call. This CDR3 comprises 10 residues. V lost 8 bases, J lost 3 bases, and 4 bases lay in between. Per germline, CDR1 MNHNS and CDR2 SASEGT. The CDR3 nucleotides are TGTGCCAGCGAGCACACTGAAGCTTTCTTT. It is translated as CASEHTEAFF.

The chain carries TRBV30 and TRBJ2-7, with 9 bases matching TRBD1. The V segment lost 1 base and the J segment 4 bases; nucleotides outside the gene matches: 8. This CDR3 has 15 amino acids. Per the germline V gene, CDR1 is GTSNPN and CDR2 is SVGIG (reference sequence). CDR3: CAWSGRQGVVYEQYF. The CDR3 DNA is TGTGCCTGGAGTGGCCGACAGGGGGTCGTTTACGAGCAGTACTTC.

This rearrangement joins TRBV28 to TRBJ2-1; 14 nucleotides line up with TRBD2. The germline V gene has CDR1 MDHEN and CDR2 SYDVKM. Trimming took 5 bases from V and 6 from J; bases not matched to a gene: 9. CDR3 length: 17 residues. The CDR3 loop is CASSPRTSGGQGNEQFF. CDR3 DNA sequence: TGTGCCAGCAGTCCGCGGACTAGCGGGGGGCAGGGCAATGAGCAGTTCTTC.

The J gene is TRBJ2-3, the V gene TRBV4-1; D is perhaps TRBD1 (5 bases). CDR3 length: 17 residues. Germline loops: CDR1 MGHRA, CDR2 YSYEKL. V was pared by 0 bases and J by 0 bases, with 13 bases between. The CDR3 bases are TGCGCCAGCAGCCAAGATTATGGGGCAACCAGCACAGATACGCAGTATTTT. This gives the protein CASSQDYGATSTDTQYF.

CDR3 sequence (DNA): TGTGCCAGCAGACCCGGGACAGGGGTTCCTGGCTACACCTTC. Amino acids: CASRPGTGVPGYTF. The rearrangement joins TRBV5-4 to TRBJ1-2; 10 bases are a match to TRBD1. The length of the CDR3 is 14 residues. CDR1 is SGHNT and CDR2 is YYREEE in the germline V gene (reference sequence). V was pared by 5 bases and J by 7 bases, with 8 bases of the junction left unmatched.

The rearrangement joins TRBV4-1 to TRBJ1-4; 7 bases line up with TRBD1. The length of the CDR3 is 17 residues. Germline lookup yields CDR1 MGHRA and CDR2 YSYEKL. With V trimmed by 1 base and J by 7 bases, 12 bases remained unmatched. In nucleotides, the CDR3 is TGCGCCAGCAGCCAAGTTGTTTCAGGGGGTGTCGGTGAAAAACTGTTTTTT. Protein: CASSQVVSGGVGEKLFF.

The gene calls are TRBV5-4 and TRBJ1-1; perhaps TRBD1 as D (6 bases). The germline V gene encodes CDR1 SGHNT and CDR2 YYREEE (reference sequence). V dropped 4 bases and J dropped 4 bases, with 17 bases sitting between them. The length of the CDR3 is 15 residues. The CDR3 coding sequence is TGTGCCAGCAGCCCACGTACAGGGTTGGGCACTGAAGCTTTCTTT. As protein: CASSPRTGLGTEAFF.

CDR3 sequence: CASSDGNEQFF. In DNA, the CDR3 is TGTGCCAGCAGTGACGGCAATGAGCAGTTCTTC. V usage is TRBV25-1 and J usage is TRBJ2-1; the D is unclear. The CDR3 contains 11 residues. Trimming removed 3 bases from V and 6 bases from J, with 3 bases in between. Germline V gives CDR1 MGHDK, CDR2 SYGVNS.

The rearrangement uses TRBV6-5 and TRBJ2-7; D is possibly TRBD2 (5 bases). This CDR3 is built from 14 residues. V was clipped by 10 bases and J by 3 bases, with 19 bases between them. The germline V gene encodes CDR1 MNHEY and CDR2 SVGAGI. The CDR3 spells CATSVLDSNYEQYF. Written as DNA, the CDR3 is TGTGCCACTTCAGTATTGGACTCCAACTACGAGCAGTACTTC.

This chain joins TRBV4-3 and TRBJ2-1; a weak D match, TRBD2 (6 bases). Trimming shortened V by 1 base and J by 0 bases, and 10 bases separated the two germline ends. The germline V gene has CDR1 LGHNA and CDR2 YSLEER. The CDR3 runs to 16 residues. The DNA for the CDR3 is TGCGCCAGCAGCCAAGGGGACTTCACCTCCTACAATGAGCAGTTCTTC. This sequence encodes CASSQGDFTSYNEQFF.

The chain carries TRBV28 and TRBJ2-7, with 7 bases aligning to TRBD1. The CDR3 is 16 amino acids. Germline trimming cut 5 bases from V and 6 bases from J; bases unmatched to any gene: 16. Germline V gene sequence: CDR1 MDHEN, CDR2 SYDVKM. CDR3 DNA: TGTGCCAGCAGTCTCCTCGACAGGGCCCCTGGCATCGAGCAGTACTTC. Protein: CASSLLDRAPGIEQYF.

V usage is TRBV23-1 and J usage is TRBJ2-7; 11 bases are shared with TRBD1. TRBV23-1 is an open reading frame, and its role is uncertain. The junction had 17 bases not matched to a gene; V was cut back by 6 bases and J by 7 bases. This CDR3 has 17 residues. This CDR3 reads CASSPRSSGQGVEEQYF. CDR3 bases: TGCGCCAGCAGCCCGAGAAGTTCGGGACAGGGGGTGGAAGAGCAGTACTTC.

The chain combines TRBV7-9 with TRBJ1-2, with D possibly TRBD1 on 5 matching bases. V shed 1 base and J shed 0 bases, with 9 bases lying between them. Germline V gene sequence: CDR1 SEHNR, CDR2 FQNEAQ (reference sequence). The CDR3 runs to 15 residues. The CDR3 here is CASSLVGEANYGYTF. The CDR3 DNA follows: TGTGCCAGCAGCTTAGTGGGGGAGGCTAACTATGGCTACACCTTC.

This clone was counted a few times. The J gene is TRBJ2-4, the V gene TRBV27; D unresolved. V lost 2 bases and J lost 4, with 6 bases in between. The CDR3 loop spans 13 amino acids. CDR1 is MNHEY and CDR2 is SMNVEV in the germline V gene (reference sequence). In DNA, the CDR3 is TGTGCCAGCAGTTTAAGTACTAAAAACATTCAGTACTTC. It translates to CASSLSTKNIQYF.